The 10 T cell receptor beta chains given below trace back to one sample, sequenced in a study of blood T cell repertoires in COVID-19. Measured with immunoSEQ multiplex PCR; TCRdb has only the in-frame clones, and not every one. The profile shows approximately 110,000 clones, 70% to 90% of them singletons. The sequencing input was peripheral blood. Every receptor here comes from a human donor in a cohort sampled during active COVID-19.

V is TRBV7-2 and J is TRBJ2-5, with 7 bases lining up with TRBD1. The V and J ends lost 2 bases and 4 bases, in that order; junction bases with no gene match: 7. The germline CDR1 and CDR2 sequences are SGHTA and FQGNSA. CDR3 size: 15 residues. In DNA form, the CDR3 reads TGTGCCAGCAGCTTAAGAGGGGGCGCGGGAGAGACCCAGTACTTC. It codes for CASSLRGGAGETQYF.

This rearrangement joins TRBV19 to TRBJ2-2, with D possibly being TRBD2 (6 bases). Per the germline V gene, CDR1 is LNHDA and CDR2 is SQIVND (reference sequence). The CDR3 is 17 amino acids. The V gene lost 1 base and the J gene lost 4 bases, with 16 bases spanning the gap. The CDR3 region is CASSIVFFGGSTGELFF. The DNA for the CDR3 is TGTGCCAGTAGTATAGTTTTTTTCGGAGGGTCCACCGGGGAGCTGTTTTTT.

V is TRBV7-2 and J is TRBJ2-1, with 12 bases aligning to TRBD2. This CDR3 has 15 residues. The V gene end was trimmed by 4 bases and the J gene end by 7 bases; junction bases not matched to a gene: 5. Germline V gene sequence: CDR1 SGHTA, CDR2 FQGNSA. The CDR3 sequence is CASSSTSGSWNEQFF. In nucleotides, the CDR3 is TGTGCCAGCAGCTCGACTAGCGGGAGTTGGAATGAGCAGTTCTTC.

The chain recombines TRBV14 with TRBJ1-2; D not resolved. Germline V gene data show CDR1 as SGHDN and CDR2 as FVKESK. The CDR3 consists of 12 residues. V lost 4 bases to trimming and J lost 1 base, with 4 bases between them. CDR3: CASSPFNYGYTF. DNA for the CDR3: TGTGCCAGCAGCCCCTTTAACTATGGCTACACCTTC.

The V and J genes are TRBV20-1 and TRBJ2-1; no clear D. This CDR3 spans 11 amino acids. Per the germline V gene, CDR1 is DFQATT and CDR2 is SNEGSKA (reference sequence). Deletions cut 3 bases from V and 7 bases from J, with 7 bases between. This CDR3 is CSARSGNEQFF. CDR3 nucleotides: TGCAGTGCTAGGTCAGGAAATGAGCAGTTCTTC.

The CDR3 spells CASSLGTAITDTQYF. The DNA for the CDR3 is TGTGCCAGTAGTCTCGGGACTGCCATCACAGATACGCAGTATTTT. This chain uses TRBV19 with TRBJ2-3; TRBD2 might be the D (6 bases). V lost 5 bases to trimming and J lost 2 bases, with 14 bases between them. Germline V lookup: CDR1 LNHDA, CDR2 SQIVND (reference sequence). This CDR3 region has 15 residues.

The genes are TRBV7-2 and TRBJ2-1; weak D call: TRBD2 (5 bases). The V end lost 2 bases, the J end lost 7 bases, and 15 bases lay between the germline ends. CDR3 size: 15 residues. Germline V CDR1 and CDR2: SGHTA, FQGNSA. The CDR3 DNA sequence: TGTGCCAGCAGCTTATCTCGGGGTACCAGGAATGAGCAGTTCTTC. It specifies CASSLSRGTRNEQFF.

This chain joins TRBV28 and TRBJ2-5, with D maybe TRBD1 (6 bases). CDR3 length: 15 residues. Germline CDR1 and CDR2: MDHEN and SYDVKM. The ends were cut back, 7 bases at V and 5 bases at J, with 20 bases in the middle. CDR3 residues: CASTDRSDSRETQYF. CDR3 sequence (DNA): TGTGCCAGCACCGATAGATCGGACAGCCGGGAGACCCAGTACTTC.

The chain joins TRBV6-5 to TRBJ2-2; the match to TRBD2 covers 10 bases. Trimming took 9 bases from V and 5 from J; bases not matched to a gene: 3. The CDR3 covers 13 residues. The germline CDR1 and CDR2 sequences are MNHEY and SVGAGI. In DNA form, the CDR3 reads TGTGCCAGTTTAGCGGGGGGTACCGGGGAGCTGTTTTTT. Protein sequence: CASLAGGTGELFF.

This rearrangement joins TRBV6-2 or TRBV6-3 to TRBJ2-7; 9 positions match TRBD1. V was pared by 0 bases and J by 2 bases, with 5 bases of the junction left unmatched. The CDR3 sequence is 16 residues long. CDR1 and CDR2 from the germline V gene are MNHEY and SVGEGT. CDR3 bases: TGTGCCAGCAGTTACTCGAGGACAGGGGCACCCTACGAGCAGTACTTC. Translating it yields CASSYSRTGAPYEQYF.